This TCR beta chain was captured by sequencing in a study of technical replicates of blood from a few donors. A single count supports this clone. Libraries were prepared by immunoSEQ multiplex PCR; TCRdb keeps only in-frame clonotypes and omits some of them. There are around 83,000 clones in the sample; about 91% occur only once, and over 0.35% lies in the top ten. V was cut by 4 bases and J by 3 bases, with 12 bases left in between. The germline V gene encodes CDR1 SQVTM and CDR2 ANQGSEA. The CDR3 is 13 amino acids. This chain connects TRBV29-1 to TRBJ1-2, with D maybe TRBD1 (6 bases). The specimen was T cells isolated from PBMCs. This TCR was recovered from a human donor in good health. Some clones in this sample may be carry-over from other donors' samples. CDR3 residues: CSVVSRGDYGYTF. The CDR3 nucleotides are TGCAGCGTTGTTAGCAGGGGAGACTATGGCTACACCTTC.